This T cell receptor beta chain comes out of a study of shared clonotypes between healthy human individuals. In the authors' methods: Junction-only immunoSEQ sequences carried no quality scores, so filtering differed. Using immunoSEQ multiplex PCR, the repertoire was profiled, and TCRdb retains in-frame clones only, with some absent. Clonal size and the V and J genes are those of that table, whereas D and trimming came from the DNA. The profile shows under 1,100,000 clones, roughly 75% of them singletons. As for this clone: Its target is not known.

Study-wide results and caveats: The generation probabilities recorded for non-shared clonotypes fell below those of clonotypes shared by all four donors.

The TCR comes from a man between 18 and 29 years old in good health. Sequencing used memory CD4+ T cells sorted from blood. The subset here: CD45RA-negative fraction.

The CDR3 DNA follows: TGTGCCAGCAGCCACAGTGAGGGTTCACCCCTCCACTTT. Translated, it gives CASSHSEGSPLHF. The J gene is TRBJ1-6, the V gene TRBV7-3; D is ambiguous. In germline, CDR1 is SGHTA, CDR2 FQGTGA. The V gene lost 5 bases and the J gene lost 9 bases, with 11 bases spanning the gap. There are 13 residues in the CDR3.